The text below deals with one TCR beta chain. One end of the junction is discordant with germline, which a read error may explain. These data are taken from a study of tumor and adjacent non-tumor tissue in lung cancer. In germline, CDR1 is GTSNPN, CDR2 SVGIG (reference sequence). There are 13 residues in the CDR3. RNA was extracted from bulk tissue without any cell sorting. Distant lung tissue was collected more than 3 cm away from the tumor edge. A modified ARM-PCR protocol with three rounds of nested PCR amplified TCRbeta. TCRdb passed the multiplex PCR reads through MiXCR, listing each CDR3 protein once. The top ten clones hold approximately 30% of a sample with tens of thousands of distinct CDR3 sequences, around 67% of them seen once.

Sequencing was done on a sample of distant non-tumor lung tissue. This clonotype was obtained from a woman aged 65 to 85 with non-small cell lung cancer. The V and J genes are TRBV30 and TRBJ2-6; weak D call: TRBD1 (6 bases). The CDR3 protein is CAGTGSEANVLTF. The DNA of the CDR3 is TGTGCCGGAACAGGGTCTGAGGCCAACGTCCTGACTTTC.